This record concerns one TCR beta chain sequence. The data stem from a study of blood T cell repertoires in COVID-19. Background on the study: Material from acute and convalescent COVID-19 was sourced from the United States, Italy and Spain.

Produced via immunoSEQ multiplex PCR; TCRdb's table is partial and in-frame only. The sample carries 100,000 to 150,000 clones, 92% recorded once. V shed 0 bases and J 3 bases; nucleotides not matched to a gene: 3. The CDR3 loop spans 15 amino acids. The germline CDR1 and CDR2 sequences are SGDLS and YYNGEE. The rearrangement joins TRBV9 to TRBJ2-7, with 10 bases lining up with TRBD1. The receptor's source is a man aged 45-65 years with COVID-19, enrolled during active disease. The sample comprised peripheral blood. As DNA, the CDR3 is TGTGCCAGCAGCGTAGGGTGGGACAGGGGCTACGAGCAGTACTTC. Protein product: CASSVGWDRGYEQYF.